This T cell receptor (beta chain) was found in a study of blood T cell repertoires in COVID-19. The CDR3 is 15 amino acids. CDR1 and CDR2 (germline): MRHNA, SNTAGT. The V gene end was trimmed by 11 bases and the J gene end by 7 bases; junction bases not matched to a gene: 10. Authors' processing steps: The authors estimated nucleated cell counts from reference gene primer amplification. This table comes from immunoSEQ multiplex PCR, and its TCRdb copy is limited to in-frame clones, with some not included. That table is the source of V, J and clone size, and D and trimming were worked out from the DNA. The repertoire includes 150,000 or so clones, 60% to 80% of them detected once, and around 3% sits in the top ten.

V and J are TRBV6-4 and TRBJ2-1; 14 positions agree with TRBD2. What was sequenced was PBMCs or T cells enriched from blood (not recorded which). This TCR came from a woman between 50 and 59 years old who had recovered from COVID-19. CDR3 residues: CAAGTSGSPSNEQFF. DNA for the CDR3: TGTGCCGCCGGGACTAGCGGGAGCCCAAGTAATGAGCAGTTCTTC.